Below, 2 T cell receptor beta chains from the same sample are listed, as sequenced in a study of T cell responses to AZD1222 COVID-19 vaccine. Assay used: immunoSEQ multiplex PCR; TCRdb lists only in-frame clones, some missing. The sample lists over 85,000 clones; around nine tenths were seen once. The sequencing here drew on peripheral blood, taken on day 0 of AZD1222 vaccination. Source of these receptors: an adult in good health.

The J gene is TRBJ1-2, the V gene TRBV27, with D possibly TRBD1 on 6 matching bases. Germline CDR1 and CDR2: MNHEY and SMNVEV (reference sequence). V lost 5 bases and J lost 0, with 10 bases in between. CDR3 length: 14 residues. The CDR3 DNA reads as TGTGCCAGCAGTCCGGACAGAACTAACTATGGCTACACCTTC. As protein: CASSPDRTNYGYTF.

CDR3 sequence reads: CASRKILSGANVLTF. CDR3 DNA: TGTGCCAGCAGGAAAATTCTTTCTGGGGCCAACGTCCTGACTTTC. The chain uses TRBV28 and TRBJ2-6; D gene unclear. The V gene lost 6 bases and the J gene lost 1 base, with 10 bases spanning the gap. Looked up from germline, CDR1 is MDHEN and CDR2 is SYDVKM. CDR3 length equals 15 residues.